Below, 18 T cell receptor beta chains from the same sample are listed, as sequenced in a study of cytomegalovirus exposure and HLA in healthy donors. The PCR ran on 60 Vbeta and 13 Jbeta primers. This table comes from immunoSEQ multiplex PCR, and its TCRdb copy is limited to in-frame clones, with some not included. The sample records some 200,000 clones, around 84% being singletons. Specimen: PBMCs. These receptors were taken from a woman aged 18 to 35 in good health and CMV-seronegative.

The J gene is TRBJ1-1, the V gene TRBV28, with a tentative D call TRBD1 (6 bases). Trimming pared 4 bases from V and 0 bases from J, leaving 15 bases between. The germline gives CDR1 MDHEN, CDR2 SYDVKM. The CDR3 loop spans 16 amino acids. Here the CDR3 reads CASSSIRGGLNTEAFF. The CDR3 coding sequence is TGTGCCAGCAGTTCTATTAGGGGGGGCCTGAACACTGAAGCTTTCTTT.

This clone came up a few times. This chain joins TRBV5-6 and TRBJ2-6; TRBD1 matches 7 bases. The V segment lost 5 bases and the J segment 1 base; nucleotides outside the gene matches: 3. The CDR3 is 15 amino acids. CDR1 and CDR2 from the germline V gene are SGHDT and YYEEEE. In DNA form, the CDR3 reads TGTGCCAGCAGTAGGGGGCAGTCTGGGGCCAACGTCCTGACTTTC. This translates into CASSRGQSGANVLTF.

J is TRBJ1-6 and V is TRBV6-5; 7 bases map to TRBD1. Unmatched junction bases numbered 11, after V lost 6 bases and J lost 6 bases. Germline V CDR1 and CDR2: MNHEY, SVGAGI. This CDR3 has 16 residues. The DNA for the CDR3 is TGTGCCAGCAGCTACCGCACAGGGGCCTTTAATTCACCCCTCCACTTT. The encoded protein is CASSYRTGAFNSPLHF.

The chain uses TRBV11-2 and TRBJ2-2, with a weak D call TRBD2 (5 bases). Germline loops: CDR1 SGHAT, CDR2 FQNNGV. V dropped 5 bases and J dropped 6 bases, with 16 bases sitting between them. This CDR3 is 15 amino acids long. This CDR3 is CASSLGVRRSGELFF. The CDR3 DNA follows: TGTGCCAGCAGCCTCGGGGTTCGGAGATCCGGGGAGCTGTTTTTT.

The sample holds one count of this clone. The chain is built from TRBV27 and TRBJ2-7; 11 bases match TRBD1. The V gene end was trimmed by 6 bases and the J gene end by 5 bases; junction bases not matched to a gene: 9. Germline V gives CDR1 MNHEY, CDR2 SMNVEV (reference sequence). The CDR3 runs 15 residues. CDR3 nucleotides: TGTGCCAGCAGCTCACCGGGACAGGGGGTTGACGAGCAGTACTTC. This codes for CASSSPGQGVDEQYF.

This clone was seen only once. The gene calls are TRBV6-5 and TRBJ2-3; D is undetermined. Between the trimmed V and J ends, which lost 2 bases and 3 bases, there was a span of 12 bases. Germline V gene sequence: CDR1 MNHEY, CDR2 SVGAGI. The CDR3 extends over 15 amino acids. CDR3 coding DNA: TGTGCCAGCAGTTACGGGCAGGCCACTACAGATACGCAGTATTTT. It encodes CASSYGQATTDTQYF.

The CDR3 bases are TGTGCCAGCAGCCACGGGACATTGAACACTGAAGCTTTCTTT. The encoded protein is CASSHGTLNTEAFF. The V and J genes are TRBV6-1 and TRBJ1-1; maybe TRBD1 (6 bases). This CDR3 contains 14 residues. Trimming left V 6 bases short and J 0 bases short, with 11 bases between. Germline CDR1 is MNHNS and CDR2 is SASEGT.

This sequence joins TRBV9 and TRBJ2-7, with a possible D match to TRBD2 (7 bases). CDR1 and CDR2 (germline): SGDLS, YYNGEE. This CDR3 has 17 residues. CDR3 sequence: CTSSAVVPLGGAHEQYV. CDR3 bases: TGTACCAGCAGCGCAGTAGTCCCCCTGGGGGGGGCCCACGAGCAGTACGTC.

The rearrangement joins TRBV13 to TRBJ2-1, with D possibly being TRBD2 (6 bases). Germline V gene sequence: CDR1 PRHDT, CDR2 FYEKMQ (reference sequence). With 1 base removed from V and 1 base from J, the gap between germline ends came to 8 bases. This CDR3 has 15 amino acids. CDR3 region: CASSLDGTSYNEQFF. The CDR3 DNA follows: TGTGCCAGCAGCTTAGATGGGACTTCCTACAATGAGCAGTTCTTC.

The table lists this clone with a few counts. One end of the junction fails to match germline, which may point to a read error. The chain combines TRBV4-3 with TRBJ1-1, with D possibly matching TRBD1 (6 bases). Germline V gene sequence: CDR1 LGHNA, CDR2 YSLEER. CDR3 length: 15 residues. This CDR3 reads CASSHPGGLGEDHHF. The CDR3 DNA is TGCGCCAGCAGCCACCCTGGGGGCCTGGGCGAGGATCATCATTTT.

The V and J genes are TRBV11-2 and TRBJ1-2; 10 bases map to TRBD1. Germline V gives CDR1 SGHAT, CDR2 FQNNGV. There are 16 residues in the CDR3. The trim removed 6 bases at V and 3 bases at J, leaving 10 bases unmatched. CDR3 loop: CASSALSGTGDYGYTF. Written as DNA, the CDR3 is TGTGCCAGCAGTGCCCTTTCCGGGACAGGGGACTATGGCTACACCTTC.

J is TRBJ2-7 and V is TRBV10-1; possibly TRBD1 for D (5 bases). In germline, CDR1 is WNHNN, CDR2 SYGVQD (reference sequence). Trimming pared 9 bases from V and 0 bases from J, leaving 15 bases between. CDR3 size: 14 residues. The CDR3 bases are TGCGCCAGTCAGACCACAGGCCGCTCCTACGAGCAGTACGTC. Amino acid sequence: CASQTTGRSYEQYV.

CDR3 protein: CSVEQVGSTEAFF. The CDR3 DNA reads as TGCAGCGTTGAACAGGTCGGGAGCACTGAAGCTTTCTTT. V is TRBV29-1 and J is TRBJ1-1; D unresolved. Germline V gene lookup returns CDR1 SQVTM and CDR2 ANQGSEA. The CDR3 is made up of 13 amino acids. The V and J ends lost 2 bases and 4 bases respectively, with 11 bases between them. Using reference TRBV29-1 and TRBJ1-1 for the parts outside the CDR3, the full variable domain is SAVISQKPSRDICQRGTSLTIQCQVDSQVTMMFWYRQQPGQSLTLIATANQGSEATYESGFVIDKFPISRPNLTFSTLTVSNMSPEDSSIYLCSVEQVGSTEAFFGQGTRLTVV.

V gene TRBV4-1 combines with J gene TRBJ1-1; D not resolved. The germline CDR1 and CDR2 sequences are MGHRA and YSYEKL. V shed 1 base and J shed 7 bases, with 13 bases lying between them. The CDR3 has 14 amino acids. The CDR3 nucleotides read TGCGCCAGCAGCCAAGTCGCAGATTCCTGTGAAGCTTTCTTT. It encodes CASSQVADSCEAFF.

The V and J genes are TRBV9 and TRBJ2-6; 9 bases map to TRBD1. V gave up 3 bases and J gave up 4 bases; unmatched junction bases: 14. The germline V gene has CDR1 SGDLS and CDR2 YYNGEE. The CDR3 sequence is 19 residues long. The CDR3: CASSARRDRALSGANVLTF. The CDR3 DNA reads as TGTGCCAGCAGCGCCCGCCGGGACAGGGCGTTATCCGGGGCCAACGTCCTGACTTTC. Drawing the rest from reference TRBV9 and TRBJ2-6, the complete variable domain is DSGVTQTPKHLITATGQRVTLRCSPRSGDLSVYWYQQSLDQGLQFLIQYYNGEERAKGNILERFSAQQFPDLHSELNLSSLELGDSALYFCASSARRDRALSGANVLTFGAGSRLTVL.

The chain has TRBV5-1 and TRBJ2-1, with 9 bases matching TRBD1. CDR1 and CDR2 (germline): SGHRS, YFSETQ. The CDR3 consists of 15 residues. V shed 0 bases and J 3 bases; nucleotides not matched to a gene: 1. CDR3 residues: CASSLVDRGYNEQFF. DNA for the CDR3: TGCGCCAGCAGCTTGGTGGACAGGGGCTACAATGAGCAGTTCTTC.

V usage is TRBV11-3 and J usage is TRBJ1-4; D gene uncertain. V was pared by 0 bases and J by 10 bases, with 9 bases between. The germline CDR1 and CDR2 sequences are SGHNT and YENEEA. The CDR3 is 13 residues long. CDR3 nucleotides: TGTGCCAGCAGCTTAGACACGACACGAAAACTGTTTTTT. Amino acids: CASSLDTTRKLFF.

This rearrangement joins TRBV11-3 to TRBJ2-1; D may be TRBD2 (6 bases). The CDR3 loop spans 14 amino acids. Germline V gene sequence: CDR1 SGHNT, CDR2 YENEEA. Trimming removed 5 bases from V and 7 bases from J, with 15 bases in between. CDR3 sequence: CASSQRLRENEQFF. The CDR3 DNA follows: TGTGCCAGCAGCCAACGGCTACGGGAGAATGAGCAGTTCTTC.